Below are 9 T cell receptor beta chains sequenced from a single sample in a study of blood T cell repertoires in COVID-19. Assay: immunoSEQ multiplex PCR; the TCRdb copy retains only in-frame clones and omits some. Among some 160,000 clones listed, roughly three quarters were seen once. Sequencing was carried out using peripheral blood. Receptors were obtained from a man aged 45-65 years with active or convalescent COVID-19.

V is TRBV19 and J is TRBJ1-2; D gene ambiguous. V dropped 3 bases and J dropped 5 bases, with 7 bases sitting between them. There are 12 residues in the CDR3. In germline, CDR1 is LNHDA, CDR2 SQIVND (reference sequence). Written as DNA, the CDR3 is TGTGCCAGTAGTATGAGGGAATATGGCTACACCTTC. Its translation is CASSMREYGYTF.

This chain links TRBV3-1 (or the pseudogene TRBV3-2) with TRBJ2-2, with 8 bases fitting TRBD2. Per the germline V gene, CDR1 is LGHDT and CDR2 is YNNKEL (reference sequence). CDR3 size: 15 residues. V shed 1 base, J shed 7 bases, and the junction held 5 bases outside the gene matches. The CDR3 loop is CASSQVNGRDGELFF. CDR3 DNA sequence: TGTGCCAGCAGCCAAGTTAACGGGAGGGACGGGGAGCTGTTTTTT.

The CDR3 coding sequence is TGTGCCAGCAGTTTAGGGTTAGCTGAAGCTTTCTTT. It is translated as CASSLGLAEAFF. This chain links TRBV12-3 or TRBV12-4 with TRBJ1-1, with D hard to call. V lost 1 base to trimming and J lost 6 bases, with 6 bases between them. The CDR3 loop spans 12 amino acids.

The chain is built from TRBV7-6 and TRBJ2-2; D might be TRBD1 (5 bases). Trimming removed 1 base at V and 6 bases at J, with 12 bases between. This CDR3 has 15 residues. Germline V lookup: CDR1 SGHVS, CDR2 FNYEAQ. CDR3 nucleotides: TGTGCCAGCAGCTTAGGGGGCAGCCTTGCCGGGGAGCTGTTTTTT. Protein sequence: CASSLGGSLAGELFF. Filled out from reference TRBV7-6 and TRBJ2-2, the complete variable domain reads GAGVSQSPRYKVTKRGQDVALRCDPISGHVSLYWYRQALGQGPEFLTYFNYEAQQDKSGLPNDRFSAERPEGSISTLTIQRTEQRDSAMYRCASSLGGSLAGELFFGEGSRLTVL.

The chain employs TRBV18 and TRBJ2-7; 8 bases are shared with TRBD1. V shed 4 bases and J 3 bases; nucleotides not matched to a gene: 5. Germline V gives CDR1 KGHSH, CDR2 LQKENI. CDR3 length: 14 residues. CDR3: CASSLADRDYEQYF. CDR3 DNA sequence: TGTGCCAGCTCACTGGCGGACAGGGACTACGAGCAGTACTTC. Variable domain in full (rest from reference TRBV18 and TRBJ2-7): NAGVMQNPRHLVRRRGQEARLRCSPMKGHSHVYWYRQLPEEGLKFMVYLQKENIIDESGMPKERFSAEFPKEGPSILRIQQVVRGDSAAYFCASSLADRDYEQYFGPGTRLTVT.

This rearrangement joins TRBV5-1 to TRBJ2-1; TRBD2 matches at 8 bases. The CDR3 is 13 amino acids. Trimming cost V 0 bases and J 15 bases; bases outside gene matches: 8. The germline V gene has CDR1 SGHRS and CDR2 YFSETQ. The CDR3 sequence is CASSLAISGSRFF. The CDR3 DNA reads TGCGCCAGCAGCTTGGCCATAAGCGGGAGTCGGTTCTTC.

The J gene is TRBJ2-7, the V gene TRBV6-5; no clear D gene. Germline CDR1 reads MNHEY; CDR2 reads SVGAGI. Deletions cut 7 bases from V and 4 bases from J, with 17 bases between. CDR3 length: 14 amino acids. The CDR3 here is CASTSRTIVYEQYF. Here the CDR3 DNA reads TGTGCCAGCACCTCCCGCACAATTGTGTACGAGCAGTACTTC.

The V and J genes are TRBV19 and TRBJ2-1, with 9 bases matching TRBD1. Germline assignment: CDR1 LNHDA and CDR2 SQIVND (reference sequence). The J segment lost 6 bases and the V segment lost 3 bases, leaving 6 bases of the junction unmatched. The CDR3 consists of 15 residues. The CDR3 reads CASSIRDRVGNEQFF. The CDR3 DNA is TGTGCCAGTAGTATCCGGGACAGGGTCGGCAATGAGCAGTTCTTC.

The chain has TRBV12-3 or TRBV12-4 and TRBJ2-5; D is ambiguous. The CDR3 length is 11 residues. Between the trimmed V and J ends, which lost 5 bases and 3 bases, there was a span of 4 bases. The CDR3 DNA reads TGTGCCAGCAGTCCAAAAGAGACCCAGTACTTC. It encodes CASSPKETQYF.